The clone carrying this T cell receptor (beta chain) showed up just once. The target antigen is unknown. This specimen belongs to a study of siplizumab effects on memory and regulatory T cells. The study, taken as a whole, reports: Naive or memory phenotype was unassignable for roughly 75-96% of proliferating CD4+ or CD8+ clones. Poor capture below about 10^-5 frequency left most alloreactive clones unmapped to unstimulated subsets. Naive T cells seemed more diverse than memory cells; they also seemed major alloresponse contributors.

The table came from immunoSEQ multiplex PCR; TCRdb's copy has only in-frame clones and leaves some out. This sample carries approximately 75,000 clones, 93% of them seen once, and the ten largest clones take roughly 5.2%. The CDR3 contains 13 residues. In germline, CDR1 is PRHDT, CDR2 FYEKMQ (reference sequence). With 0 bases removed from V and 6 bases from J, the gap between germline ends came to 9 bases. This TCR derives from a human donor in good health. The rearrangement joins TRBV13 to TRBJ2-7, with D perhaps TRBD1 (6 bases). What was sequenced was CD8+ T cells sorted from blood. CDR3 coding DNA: TGTGCCAGCAGCTTAGGAAACAGGGTCGAGCAGTACTTC. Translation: CASSLGNRVEQYF.